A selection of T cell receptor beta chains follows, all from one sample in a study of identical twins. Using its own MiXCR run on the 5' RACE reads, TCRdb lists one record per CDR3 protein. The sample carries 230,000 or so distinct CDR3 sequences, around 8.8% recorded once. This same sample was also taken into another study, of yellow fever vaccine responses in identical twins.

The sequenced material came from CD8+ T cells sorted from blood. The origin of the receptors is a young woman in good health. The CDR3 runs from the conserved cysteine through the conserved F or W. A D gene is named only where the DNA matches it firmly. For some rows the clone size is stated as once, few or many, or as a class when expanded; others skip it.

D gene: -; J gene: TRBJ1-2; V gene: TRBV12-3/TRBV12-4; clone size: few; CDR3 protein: CASSLNANYGYTF
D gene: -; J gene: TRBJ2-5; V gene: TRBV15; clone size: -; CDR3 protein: CATSRGGDHQYF
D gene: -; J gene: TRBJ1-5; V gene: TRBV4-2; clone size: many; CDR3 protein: CASSQEWGNQPQHF
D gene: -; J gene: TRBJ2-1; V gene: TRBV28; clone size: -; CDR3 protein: CASSFKAWVHEQFF
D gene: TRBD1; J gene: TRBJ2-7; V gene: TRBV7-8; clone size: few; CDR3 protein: CASSLTGIPYEQYF
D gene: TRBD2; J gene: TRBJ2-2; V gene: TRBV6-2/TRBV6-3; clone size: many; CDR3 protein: CASSAGDTGELFF
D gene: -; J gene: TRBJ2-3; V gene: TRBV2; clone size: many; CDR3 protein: CASSGPDWEDDTQYF
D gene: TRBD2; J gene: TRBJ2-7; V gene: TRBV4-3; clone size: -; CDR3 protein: CASSQTLAGGREQYF
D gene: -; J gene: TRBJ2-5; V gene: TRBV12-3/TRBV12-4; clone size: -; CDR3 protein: CASSSWENLSEETQYF
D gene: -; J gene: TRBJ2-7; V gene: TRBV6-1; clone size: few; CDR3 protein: CASSDGQFEFYEQYF
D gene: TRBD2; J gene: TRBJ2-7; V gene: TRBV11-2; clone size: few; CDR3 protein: CASSPGTSGGPLSYEQYF